This record concerns one T cell receptor (beta chain) sequence. Its antigen is still unknown. Qualities for individual bases were not recorded, and no much larger clone is one base off. This specimen comes from a study of OX40 agonist ivuxolimab in advanced cancers. In terms of the full investigation: Ivuxolimab was an agonistic, fully human IgG2 monoclonal antibody directed against OX40 (CD134), a costimulatory receptor. Intravenous ivuxolimab was administered to patients every 2 weeks at six dose levels: 0.01, 0.1, 0.3, 1.5, 3 and 10 mg/kg. Of the roughly 51 dose-escalation patients, hepatocellular carcinoma was present in approximately 20, melanoma in approximately 15, renal cell carcinoma in 9 and head and neck cancer in 9. In the dose-escalation cohort, around four fifths of patients were male, and the mean age was roughly 60 years, with a range of roughly 20 to 79. Patients were allowed to have had prior anti-PD-1, anti-PD-L1 or anti-CTLA-4 therapy, and more than 35% of the dose-escalation patients had been treated with checkpoint inhibitors. Partial responses were achieved by three dose-escalation patients, of whom one had hepatocellular carcinoma and two had cutaneous melanoma. The purpose of peripheral TCRbeta sequencing was to test whether ivuxolimab changed TCR sequence diversity and led to clonal T-cell expansion. The monotherapy dose-escalation portion (N of about 50 patients) of the phase I ivuxolimab trial is reported in the paper.

The trial excluded patients who had a history of autoimmune disease or who were on systemic immunosuppression. Peripheral blood for TCR sequencing was drawn from every dose cohort at baseline, at cycle 4 day 1 and at cycle 7 day 1. Samples came from an open-label, multicenter, first-in-human phase I dose-escalation trial of ivuxolimab. Adults with locally advanced or metastatic head and neck squamous cell, hepatocellular, melanoma or renal cell carcinoma were enrolled in the trial. Before TCR sequencing, CD4+ and CD8+ T cells were separately sorted from peripheral blood. To sequence the TCRbeta CDR3 region, genomic DNA was isolated from the sorted cells. The immunoSEQ Assay was used to sequence the TCRbeta CDR3 regions. TCRdb stores this immuneACCESS table with in-frame sequences only. Part of the clones is absent; in the studies checked, under half of the shortfall reflects unresolved V genes, and no reason is known for the rest. A total of some 67,000 clones appear in this sample, 88% of them only once. The ten largest clones take up around 0.53% of the sample.

V gives up 4 bases and J gives up 6 bases, and the segment between their germline ends measures 10 bases. The germline V gene encodes CDR1 KGHSH and CDR2 LQKENI. Spanning cysteine to phenylalanine, the CDR3 consists of 14 amino acids. This entry keeps only the CDR3 DNA: 42 bases, framed from base 1. Study-wide findings and limitations: After ivuxolimab, expanded clones were on average more numerous among CD8+ T cells than among CD4+ T cells. Low levels of normalized T-cell clonal expansion were also seen in some nonresponding patients. At doses from 0.1 to 3.0 mg/kg, clonal expansion was seen in both CD4+ and CD8+ blood T cells between baseline and week 6. The antigen specificity of the peripheral T cells that underwent clonal expansion was not determined. In the 0.1-3.0 mg/kg groups, partial responders were among the patients with the lowest normalized peripheral clonal expansion, particularly in CD8+ T cells.

The V and J segments used are TRBV18 and TRBJ1-6; 6 matching bases give a weak D call of TRBD1. This clonotype originated in an adult with an advanced solid tumor such as melanoma, head and neck, liver or kidney cancer. Sequencing was performed on CD4+ or CD8+ T cells sorted from blood, taken in a trial of the OX40 agonist ivuxolimab. The bases are TGTGCCAGCTCACTAACAGGGCCTAATTCACCCCTCCACTTT. Its product reads: CASSLTGPNSPLHF.